This is a list of T cell receptor beta chains from one sample in a study of post-analysis software for immune sequencing data. TCRdb re-called the PCR reads through MiXCR, storing one row per CDR3 protein. Found here are almost 700,000 distinct CDR3 sequences, roughly three fifths of them singletons; the top ten hold around 11%. The sequenced material came from blood. The receptors come from a girl aged 2-15 years with multiple sclerosis. Each CDR3 is given with its conserved first and last residue. Fields, in order: CDR3 protein, CDR3 DNA, clone size, J gene, D gene, V gene. The D gene is left open where the match is weak. A row's size may be missing; if present it is once, few, many or a size class.

CASSYSRGVETQYF	TGTGCCAGCAGTTACTCGAGAGGGGTAGAGACCCAGTACTTC	-	TRBJ2-5	-	TRBV6-6
CSARRSVVETQYF	TGCAGTGCTAGGCGCAGCGTGGTGGAGACCCAGTACTTC	-	TRBJ2-5	-	TRBV20-1
CASTSPGIGETQYF	TGTGCCAGCACTTCCCCAGGGATCGGAGAGACCCAGTACTTC	-	TRBJ2-5	-	TRBV12-3/TRBV12-4
CASSLKGGGQETQYF	TGTGCCAGCAGCTTGAAGGGTGGTGGGCAAGAGACCCAGTACTTC	many	TRBJ2-5	-	TRBV13
CASSQPLGEGYNEQFF	TGTGCCAGCAGCCAACCCTTGGGGGAGGGCTACAATGAGCAGTTCTTC	once	TRBJ2-1	TRBD2	TRBV3-1
CASRRSNLGPYEQYF	TGTGCCAGCAGGCGCAGCAACTTAGGTCCCTACGAGCAGTACTTC	-	TRBJ2-7	-	TRBV2
CSVDRQGRSEQYF	TGCAGCGTTGACCGACAGGGTAGGAGCGAGCAGTACTTC	once	TRBJ2-7	TRBD1	TRBV29-1
CASGLQGDYGYTF	TGTGCCAGCGGATTACAGGGCGACTATGGCTACACCTTC	few	TRBJ1-2	-	TRBV7-8
CAGQSGGPSDTQYF	TGTGCCGGACAAAGCGGGGGGCCGTCAGATACGCAGTATTTT	-	TRBJ2-3	TRBD2	TRBV10-3
CASSGVYNEQFF	TGTGCCAGCAGTGGGGTGTACAATGAGCAGTTCTTC	-	TRBJ2-1	-	TRBV2
CASSSTGYQETQYF	TGTGCCAGCAGTTCAACCGGTTACCAAGAGACCCAGTACTTC	-	TRBJ2-5	-	TRBV6-2/TRBV6-3
CASSPTAGAPYQPQHF	TGTGCCAGCAGCCCCACCGCAGGGGCCCCTTATCAGCCCCAGCATTTT	once	TRBJ1-5	-	TRBV7-2
CATSRDLPEADTQYF	TGTGCCACCAGCAGAGATCTCCCTGAAGCAGATACGCAGTATTTT	-	TRBJ2-3	-	TRBV15
CATSRAPKETQYF	TGTGCCACCAGCAGAGCCCCCAAAGAGACCCAGTACTTC	-	TRBJ2-5	-	TRBV15
CASSSGTVNQPQHF	TGTGCCAGCAGTTCCGGGACAGTCAATCAGCCCCAGCATTTT	-	TRBJ1-5	TRBD1	TRBV12-3/TRBV12-4
CASRKSRGLGYTF	TGTGCCAGCAGGAAGAGCAGGGGGCTTGGCTACACCTTC	-	TRBJ1-2	TRBD1	TRBV6-5
CASSGDTNTDTQYF	TGTGCCAGCAGTGGGGACACGAACACAGATACGCAGTATTTT	-	TRBJ2-3	-	TRBV12-3/TRBV12-4
CATSRDLGGSTYNEQFF	TGTGCCACCAGCAGAGATCTGGGTGGGAGCACCTACAATGAGCAGTTCTTC	-	TRBJ2-1	-	TRBV15
CATSVSDAPLDNEQFF	TGTGCCACCAGTGTTTCAGACGCTCCTCTGGACAATGAGCAGTTCTTC	-	TRBJ2-1	-	TRBV24-1
CAISASSGRPPGNEQFF	TGTGCCATCAGTGCTTCTAGCGGGAGGCCCCCGGGCAATGAGCAGTTCTTC	few	TRBJ2-1	TRBD2	TRBV10-3
CASSWIGGARNEQFF	TGTGCCAGCAGCTGGATAGGGGGGGCGCGGAATGAGCAGTTCTTC	-	TRBJ2-1	-	TRBV7-2
CASSPAQMLGIVDEQFF	TGTGCCAGCAGCCCCGCCCAGATGTTGGGTATCGTGGATGAGCAGTTCTTC	-	TRBJ2-1	-	TRBV5-8
CASSVASVNNEQFF	TGTGCCAGCAGCGTAGCGTCCGTAAACAATGAGCAGTTCTTC	few	TRBJ2-1	-	TRBV9
CASSLEAPGGNGYTF	TGTGCCAGCAGCTTAGAGGCTCCAGGGGGCAATGGCTACACCTTC	-	TRBJ1-2	TRBD1	TRBV7-2
CASSPRRGNYGYTF	TGTGCCAGCAGCCCTAGGAGGGGGAACTATGGCTACACCTTC	-	TRBJ1-2	-	TRBV7-2
CASEAGGSYNEQFF	TGTGCCAGCGAGGCAGGGGGCTCCTACAATGAGCAGTTCTTC	few	TRBJ2-1	TRBD1	TRBV9
CASRGVENIQYF	TGTGCCAGCAGAGGGGTGGAAAACATTCAGTACTTC	-	TRBJ2-4	-	TRBV5-5
CASSNTDSREETQYF	TGTGCCAGCAGCAACACGGACAGTAGAGAAGAGACCCAGTACTTC	-	TRBJ2-5	-	TRBV11-2
CATSESGLAGGPGYNEQFF	TGTGCCACCAGTGAATCCGGACTAGCGGGGGGGCCAGGGTACAATGAGCAGTTCTTC	few	TRBJ2-1	TRBD2	TRBV24-1
CASSLNVRGYTF	TGTGCCAGCAGTTTAAATGTTCGGGGCTACACCTTC	-	TRBJ1-2	-	TRBV12-3/TRBV12-4
CASSALPEQGRDNEQFF	TGTGCCAGCAGCGCCCTACCCGAACAGGGTCGGGACAATGAGCAGTTCTTC	-	TRBJ2-1	-	TRBV5-5
CASRGTFGETQYF	TGTGCCAGCAGAGGGACTTTTGGAGAGACCCAGTACTTC	-	TRBJ2-5	-	TRBV6-1
CASSLQTSGSFDEQFF	TGTGCCAGCAGCCTACAGACTAGCGGGAGTTTCGATGAGCAGTTCTTC	-	TRBJ2-1	TRBD2	TRBV7-9
CASSPGTRSTDTQYF	TGTGCCAGCAGCCCGGGGACTCGTAGCACAGATACGCAGTATTTT	-	TRBJ2-3	-	TRBV7-9
CSVPGGYF	TGCAGCGTCCCAGGGGGGTACTTC	-	TRBJ2-4	TRBD1	TRBV29-1
CASSLGADSTDTQYF	TGTGCCAGCAGCTTGGGCGCGGATAGCACAGATACGCAGTATTTT	many	TRBJ2-3	-	TRBV7-3
CASSIMPSSGANVLTF	TGTGCCAGCAGCATTATGCCGAGCTCTGGGGCCAACGTCCTGACTTTC	-	TRBJ2-6	-	TRBV7-3
CSVDGPSYGYTF	TGCAGCGTTGATGGCCCCAGCTATGGCTACACCTTC	-	TRBJ1-2	-	TRBV29-1
CASSDGTGALIYGYTF	TGTGCCAGCAGTGATGGGACAGGGGCACTTATCTATGGCTACACCTTC	-	TRBJ1-2	TRBD1	TRBV2
CASSRRDLGSSYNEQFF	TGTGCCAGCAGTCGCCGGGACCTTGGGAGCTCCTACAATGAGCAGTTCTTC	-	TRBJ2-1	-	TRBV12-3/TRBV12-4
CASSRKGAKTEAFF	TGTGCCAGCAGCCGGAAGGGGGCGAAAACTGAAGCTTTCTTT	-	TRBJ1-1	TRBD1	TRBV3-1
CASSAGQGPTDTQYF	TGCGCCAGCAGCGCGGGACAGGGGCCCACAGATACGCAGTATTTT	few	TRBJ2-3	TRBD1	TRBV5-1
CASRVAGTETQYF	TGTGCCAGCAGGGTAGCAGGGACAGAGACCCAGTACTTC	-	TRBJ2-5	-	TRBV12-3/TRBV12-4
CSIGSDYEQFF	TGCAGCATTGGATCGGACTATGAGCAGTTCTTC	-	TRBJ2-1	-	TRBV29-1
CSARIPRQGRNSPLHF	TGCAGTGCTAGAATACCCCGACAGGGGAGGAATTCACCCCTCCACTTT	-	TRBJ1-6	TRBD1	TRBV20-1
CASSPGTGRMKTQYF	TGTGCCAGCAGCCCCGGGACAGGGCGGATGAAGACCCAGTACTTC	few	TRBJ2-5	TRBD1	TRBV6-2/TRBV6-3
CASSPSGDRETQYF	TGTGCCAGCAGTCCATCAGGGGATCGGGAGACCCAGTACTTC	few	TRBJ2-5	-	TRBV12-3/TRBV12-4
CASTFRNPARVLNTEAFF	TGCGCCAGCACCTTTAGAAATCCGGCCCGGGTCTTGAACACTGAAGCTTTCTTT	-	TRBJ1-1	-	TRBV5-1
CASSPGQGAKAKNIQYF	TGTGCCAGCAGCCCCGGACAGGGGGCGAAAGCCAAAAACATTCAGTACTTC	once	TRBJ2-4	TRBD1	TRBV7-9
CASSLGDGSQETQYF	TGTGCCAGCAGTCTGGGGGACGGGAGCCAAGAGACCCAGTACTTC	-	TRBJ2-5	-	TRBV12-3/TRBV12-4
CSARVPSGRGFGNEQFF	TGCAGTGCTAGAGTTCCTAGCGGGAGGGGTTTTGGCAATGAGCAGTTCTTC	-	TRBJ2-1	TRBD2	TRBV20-1
CASSLPGRDEQFF	TGCGCCAGCAGCCTACCGGGGAGGGATGAGCAGTTCTTC	-	TRBJ2-1	TRBD2	TRBV4-1
CASSEGGISYEQYF	TGTGCCAGCAGTGAAGGGGGGATATCCTACGAGCAGTACTTC	-	TRBJ2-7	-	TRBV6-1
CASSLYSGGGTDTQYF	TGTGCCAGCAGCTTATATAGCGGGGGGGGCACAGATACGCAGTATTTT	-	TRBJ2-3	TRBD2	TRBV7-6
CASSGAGATQETQYF	TGCGCCAGCAGTGGAGCCGGCGCGACCCAAGAGACCCAGTACTTC	-	TRBJ2-5	-	TRBV4-1
CSVGGAAGGLEQYF	TGCAGCGTTGGCGGAGCCGCGGGGGGTCTCGAGCAGTACTTC	-	TRBJ2-7	TRBD2	TRBV29-1
CASSPRGTEQFF	TGTGCCAGCTCACCACGGGGAACTGAGCAGTTCTTC	-	TRBJ2-1	-	TRBV18
CASSSGTIGHEQYF	TGTGCCAGCAGCTCTGGGACTATCGGCCACGAGCAGTACTTC	-	TRBJ2-7	TRBD2	TRBV7-3
CASSEAVRGVDGYTF	TGTGCCAGCAGTGAAGCAGTCAGAGGGGTCGATGGCTACACCTTC	-	TRBJ1-2	-	TRBV6-1
CASSAPGQGLDEQYF	TGTGCCAGCAGCGCTCCGGGACAGGGTCTGGACGAGCAGTACTTC	-	TRBJ2-7	TRBD1	TRBV9